The T cell receptor beta chain described here comes from a study of shared clonotypes between healthy human individuals. Repertoires were generated with immunoSEQ multiplex PCR, while TCRdb's copy carries only in-frame clones and drops some. The sample includes millions of clones, over 85% of them seen just once. In this sample, this clone turned up once. The CDR3 is made up of 15 amino acids. V was clipped by 2 bases and J by 0 bases, with 10 bases between them. Germline V CDR1 and CDR2: SGHTS, YDEGEE. The specimen sequenced was naive CD4+ T cells from PBMCs. Subset indicated: CD45RA+ positively selected. This TCR was sampled from a man between 18 and 29 years old in good health. Some clones in this sample may be carry-over from other donors' samples. The chain joins TRBV5-8 to TRBJ2-3, with TRBD2 as a possible D gene (6 bases). DNA for the CDR3: TGTGCCAGCAGCTTCGGGGGTCGAAGCACAGATACGCAGTATTTT. Encoded protein: CASSFGGRSTDTQYF.